This T cell receptor (beta chain) was obtained from a study of blood T cell repertoires in COVID-19. Overall study context: Whether acute or convalescent, the COVID-19 samples came from the United States, Italy and Spain. Nucleic acid was either cDNA or gDNA, and it came from T cells, B-cell-depleted T cells, or PBMCs.

In the original workflow: The authors estimated nucleated cell counts from reference gene primer amplification. Produced via immunoSEQ multiplex PCR; TCRdb's table is partial and in-frame only. D and trimming come from the DNA, and the V and J calls and clone size come from that table. The data show approximately 300,000 clones, about 85% seen once. The germline gives CDR1 LNHDA, CDR2 SQIVND (reference sequence). V dropped 0 bases and J dropped 1; count of bases not matched to a gene: 10. This CDR3 contains 19 residues. The chain carries TRBV19 and TRBJ1-1, with 11 bases fitting TRBD1. The sequenced sample was peripheral blood. The source of this sequence is a human donor with COVID-19, enrolled during active disease. The donor label of this sample is uncertain. CDR3 sequence (DNA): TGTGCCAGTAGTATAGAGAAAGGGGGACAGGGGGAAGGGAACACTGAAGCTTTCTTT. This gives the protein CASSIEKGGQGEGNTEAFF.